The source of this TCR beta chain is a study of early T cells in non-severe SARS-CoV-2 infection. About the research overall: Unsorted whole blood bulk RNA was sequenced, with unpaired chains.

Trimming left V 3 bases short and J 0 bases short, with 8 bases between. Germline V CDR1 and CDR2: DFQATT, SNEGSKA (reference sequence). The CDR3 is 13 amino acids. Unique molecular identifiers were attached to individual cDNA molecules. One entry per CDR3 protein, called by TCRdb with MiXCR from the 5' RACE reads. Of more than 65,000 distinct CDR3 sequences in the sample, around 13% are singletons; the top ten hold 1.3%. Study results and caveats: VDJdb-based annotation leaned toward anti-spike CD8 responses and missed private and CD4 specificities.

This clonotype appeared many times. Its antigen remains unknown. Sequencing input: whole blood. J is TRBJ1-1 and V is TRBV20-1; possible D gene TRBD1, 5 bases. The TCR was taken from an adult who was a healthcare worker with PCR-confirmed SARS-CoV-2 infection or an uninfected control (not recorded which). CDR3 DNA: TGCAGTGCTAGGCAGGGCATGAACACTGAAGCTTTCTTT. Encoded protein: CSARQGMNTEAFF.